These T cell receptor beta chains were read from a single sample in a study of radiation and T cells in renal cell carcinoma. The method was immunoSEQ multiplex PCR; TCRdb's version includes in-frame clones alone and lacks a portion of them. This sample has more than 20,000 clones, with 60% to 80% found just once. The specimen comprised blood, sampled from a patient whose treatment included radiotherapy and nephrectomy. Every receptor here comes from a man in his 60s with renal cell carcinoma. Each CDR3 is given with its conserved first and last residue. D genes are given only for firm matches. Clone size is stated in some rows and not others, as once, few, many or a class when expanded.

D: -
V: TRBV6-5
J: TRBJ2-5
size: -
DNA: TGTGCCAGCAGTTACTTTGCTAGACCTCAAGAGACCCAGTACTTC
CDR3: CASSYFARPQETQYF

D: TRBD1
V: TRBV7-3
J: TRBJ2-7
size: -
DNA: TGTGCCAGCAGCTTATCAAGGGACAGGGGGAACGACGAGCAGTACTTC
CDR3: CASSLSRDRGNDEQYF

D: TRBD2
V: TRBV5-6
J: TRBJ2-5
size: -
DNA: TGTGCCAGCAGCTTAATACTAGCGGGCCAAGAGACCCAGTACTTC
CDR3: CASSLILAGQETQYF

D: TRBD2
V: TRBV5-5
J: TRBJ2-7
size: -
DNA: TGTGCCAGCAGCGGACTAGCGGGGACCCGGGGAGAGCAGTACTTC
CDR3: CASSGLAGTRGEQYF

D: -
V: TRBV19
J: TRBJ2-3
size: -
DNA: TGTGCCAGTAGTACAACCCGGGACGGAGATACGCAGTATTTT
CDR3: CASSTTRDGDTQYF

D: -
V: TRBV5-1
J: TRBJ1-4
size: -
DNA: TGCGCCAGCAGCCCGCCGGACGGCCTTAATGAAAAACTGTTTTTT
CDR3: CASSPPDGLNEKLFF

D: -
V: TRBV18
J: TRBJ2-2
size: once
DNA: TGTGCCAGCTCCAAGGGGCGGATGAACACCGGGGAGCTGTTTTTT
CDR3: CASSKGRMNTGELFF

D: -
V: TRBV12-5
J: TRBJ1-5
size: -
DNA: TGTGCTAGTGCAACCCAGGGGTACGGTCAGCCCCAGCATTTT
CDR3: CASATQGYGQPQHF

D: -
V: TRBV30
J: TRBJ1-1
size: -
DNA: TGTGCCTCCACTCAGGCCACTGAAGCTTTCTTT
CDR3: CASTQATEAFF

D: TRBD2
V: TRBV6-5
J: TRBJ2-1
size: -
DNA: TGTGCCAGCAGTCCCGGACTAGCGGAGAACAATGAGCAGTTCTTC
CDR3: CASSPGLAENNEQFF

D: -
V: TRBV13
J: TRBJ1-3
size: -
DNA: TGTGCCAGCAGCTTGTGGGGAACTGGAAACACCATATATTTT
CDR3: CASSLWGTGNTIYF

D: -
V: TRBV7-3
J: TRBJ2-5
size: -
DNA: TGTGCCAGCAGCTTAACGTCCGGCCGGACCCACCCTCGGTACTTC
CDR3: CASSLTSGRTHPRYF

D: -
V: TRBV2
J: TRBJ1-2
size: once
DNA: TGTGCCAGCAGAATTCAATCGGGACCTTATGGCTACACCTTC
CDR3: CASRIQSGPYGYTF

D: -
V: TRBV7-9
J: TRBJ1-2
size: -
DNA: TGTGCCAGCAGGCAAGAGGGGTACGGCTACACCTTC
CDR3: CASRQEGYGYTF

D: -
V: TRBV5-1
J: TRBJ2-7
size: -
DNA: TGCGCCAGCAGCACACCAGAAGGAAACGAGCAGTACTTC
CDR3: CASSTPEGNEQYF

D: -
V: TRBV7-9
J: TRBJ2-2
size: many
DNA: TGTGCCAGCAGCCCCTCTTCGTGGGAGCGGAGCGGGGAGCTGTTTTTT
CDR3: CASSPSSWERSGELFF

D: -
V: TRBV30
J: TRBJ1-3
size: -
DNA: TGTGCCTGGACTCCCTCTGGAAACACCATATATTTT
CDR3: CAWTPSGNTIYF

D: -
V: TRBV6-6
J: TRBJ1-6
size: -
DNA: TGTGCCAGCAGTGTCTCAGGGTCCTACTCGTTTTCACCCCTCCACTTT
CDR3: CASSVSGSYSFSPLHF

D: TRBD2
V: TRBV6-5
J: TRBJ2-7
size: -
DNA: TGTGCCAGCAGTTACTCGGGACTACACACCTACGAGCAGTACTTC
CDR3: CASSYSGLHTYEQYF

D: -
V: TRBV4-3
J: TRBJ2-5
size: -
DNA: TGCGCCAGCAGCCAAGACGGTTCAGGCACCCAAGAGACCCAGTACTTC
CDR3: CASSQDGSGTQETQYF

D: -
V: TRBV4-3
J: TRBJ1-2
size: once
DNA: TGCGCCAGCAGCCAAGATGTTGCGGGGAACTATGGCTACACCTTC
CDR3: CASSQDVAGNYGYTF

D: -
V: TRBV6-5
J: TRBJ1-1
size: few
DNA: TGTGCCAGCAGTTACTCGAACGGGGGCGCTTATAAGGAAGCTTTCTTT
CDR3: CASSYSNGGAYKEAFF

D: -
V: TRBV4-1
J: TRBJ1-5
size: -
DNA: TGCGCCAGCAGCCAAGAAACAGGGTACAATCAGCCCCAGCATTTT
CDR3: CASSQETGYNQPQHF

D: TRBD1
V: TRBV7-2
J: TRBJ1-1
size: -
DNA: TGTGCCAGCAGCTTGGGACAGGGGGGAATTGAAGCTTTCTTT
CDR3: CASSLGQGGIEAFF

D: TRBD1
V: TRBV19
J: TRBJ2-7
size: -
DNA: TGTGCCAGTAGTATTGGCAGGGGGAACTACGAGCAGTACTTC
CDR3: CASSIGRGNYEQYF

D: -
V: TRBV5-4
J: TRBJ1-2
size: -
DNA: TGTGCCAGCGGGGATGAGGGTGGCTACACCTTC
CDR3: CASGDEGGYTF

D: -
V: TRBV5-4
J: TRBJ2-7
size: -
DNA: TGTGCCAGCAGCACCGGGACACCGACCTCTTTAACCTACGAGCAGTACTTC
CDR3: CASSTGTPTSLTYEQYF

D: -
V: TRBV5-5
J: TRBJ2-5
size: -
DNA: TGTGCCAGCAGCTTGGCCTGGGATACGCTAGAGGGAATTAAAGAGACCCAGTACTTC
CDR3: CASSLAWDTLEGIKETQYF

D: TRBD1
V: TRBV6-5
J: TRBJ1-2
size: -
DNA: TGTGCCAGCACTGACAGGGTCTATGGCTACACCTTC
CDR3: CASTDRVYGYTF

D: TRBD2
V: TRBV30
J: TRBJ2-5
size: -
DNA: TGTGCCTGGAATCCGGAGGGAGGGGAGACCCAGTACTTC
CDR3: CAWNPEGGETQYF

D: TRBD2
V: TRBV10-3
J: TRBJ2-2
size: -
DNA: TGTGCCATCTCAGGTCAGGGAGGGTCCGGGGAGCTGTTTTTT
CDR3: CAISGQGGSGELFF

D: -
V: TRBV6-5
J: TRBJ1-2
size: -
DNA: TGTGCCAGCAGTTACGGGCAGGCAAACTATGGCTACACCTTC
CDR3: CASSYGQANYGYTF

D: -
V: TRBV7-2
J: TRBJ1-1
size: -
DNA: TGTGCCAGCAGCTTCGGGGTTCCGAACACTGAAGCTTTCTTT
CDR3: CASSFGVPNTEAFF

D: -
V: TRBV7-2
J: TRBJ2-4
size: once
DNA: TGTGCCAGCAGCTTAAGGCAGGCTCAGAACATTCAGTACTTC
CDR3: CASSLRQAQNIQYF

D: TRBD1
V: TRBV2
J: TRBJ1-1
size: -
DNA: TGTGCCAGCAGTGAGGGACAGACCATGAACACTGAAGCTTTCTTT
CDR3: CASSEGQTMNTEAFF

D: -
V: TRBV20-1
J: TRBJ1-1
size: -
DNA: TGCAGTGCAATCCAGAACACTGAAGCTTTCTTT
CDR3: CSAIQNTEAFF

D: TRBD2
V: TRBV9
J: TRBJ2-1
size: once
DNA: TGTGCCAGCAGCGCCCGAGGGGAGACTAGCGGGAGGGACGTTGAGCAGTTCTTC
CDR3: CASSARGETSGRDVEQFF

D: -
V: TRBV27
J: TRBJ2-1
size: -
DNA: TGTGCCAGCAGTTTATCGAAGGGGTCGGGCAATGAGCAGTTCTTC
CDR3: CASSLSKGSGNEQFF

D: TRBD2
V: TRBV29-1
J: TRBJ2-1
size: -
DNA: TGCAGCGTTGAAGATCCCCAACTAGCGGGCTACAATGAGCAGTTCTTC
CDR3: CSVEDPQLAGYNEQFF

D: TRBD2
V: TRBV11-2
J: TRBJ2-7
size: -
DNA: TGTGCCAGCGGGGGACTAGCCCAGGGCGAGCAGTACTTC
CDR3: CASGGLAQGEQYF

D: -
V: TRBV4-2
J: TRBJ2-1
size: -
DNA: TGTGCCAGCAGCCAAGATCGTACACGGCGGTACCGCTCCTACAATGAGCAGTTCTTC
CDR3: CASSQDRTRRYRSYNEQFF

D: -
V: TRBV18
J: TRBJ1-6
size: -
DNA: TGTGCCAGCTCACTTGACAGAAATTCACCCCTCCACTTT
CDR3: CASSLDRNSPLHF

D: TRBD1
V: TRBV5-6
J: TRBJ1-4
size: -
DNA: TGTGCCAGCAGCCTCTGGACAGGGCCCACTCGAAATGAAAAACTGTTTTTT
CDR3: CASSLWTGPTRNEKLFF

D: TRBD1
V: TRBV6-5
J: TRBJ2-2
size: -
DNA: TGTGCCAGCAGTTACCGGGACAGGAGAAACACCGGGGAGCTGTTTTTT
CDR3: CASSYRDRRNTGELFF

D: TRBD1
V: TRBV30
J: TRBJ2-7
size: -
DNA: TGTGCCTGGAGTGTCAGGACAGGGGGAAACGAGCAGTACTTC
CDR3: CAWSVRTGGNEQYF

D: -
V: TRBV20-1
J: TRBJ1-2
size: many
DNA: TGCGGGTTGGAGGGGAGGTATGGCTACACCTTC
CDR3: CGLEGRYGYTF

D: -
V: TRBV5-1
J: TRBJ1-6
size: once
DNA: TGCGCCACCACGTTTGGGGGAAGGGATAATTCACCCCTCCACTTT
CDR3: CATTFGGRDNSPLHF

D: -
V: TRBV30
J: TRBJ2-7
size: few
DNA: TGTGCCTGGGCTGGAGATGGCTACGAGCAGTACTTC
CDR3: CAWAGDGYEQYF

D: TRBD2
V: TRBV10-1
J: TRBJ2-5
size: -
DNA: TGCGCCAGCTCCGACAGCCGCGGGGGAGAGACCCAGTACTTC
CDR3: CASSDSRGGETQYF

D: -
V: TRBV5-4
J: TRBJ1-1
size: -
DNA: TGTGCCAGCAGCCAAGAATGGGGGTACCCTGAAGCTTTCTTT
CDR3: CASSQEWGYPEAFF